Below, 14 T cell receptor beta chains from the same sample are listed, as sequenced in a study of T cell responses to AZD1222 COVID-19 vaccine. Data came from immunoSEQ multiplex PCR; TCRdb stores just in-frame clones and leaves some out. The table includes under 100,000 clones, 90% to 95% detected once. Here the sequenced sample was peripheral blood, taken on day 0 of AZD1222 vaccination. These receptors were collected from an adult in good health.

In regard to this clone: One base away lies a much larger clone, so this may be a sequencing read error. The chain recombines TRBV2 with TRBJ1-6, with D uncertain. V gave up 9 bases and J gave up 0 bases, with 6 bases separating them. Germline V lookup: CDR1 SNHLY, CDR2 FYNNEI. The CDR3 loop spans 13 amino acids. CDR3 in amino acids: CASGTSYNSPLHF. As DNA, the CDR3 is TGTGCCAGTGGCACCTCCTATAATTCACCCCTCCACTTT.

The chain uses TRBV7-2 and TRBJ2-1; D is possibly TRBD1 (5 bases). V lost 5 bases, J lost 9 bases, and 11 bases lay in between. From germline, CDR1 is SGHTA and CDR2 FQGNSA. This CDR3 has 12 amino acids. The CDR3 nucleotides read TGTGCCAGCAGCCCCACGACAGTTGAGCAGTTCTTC. Amino acid sequence: CASSPTTVEQFF.

The chain links TRBV6-4 to TRBJ2-1; possibly TRBD2 for D (5 bases). Germline V gene data show CDR1 as MRHNA and CDR2 as SNTAGT. Trimming took 4 bases from V and 2 from J, leaving 12 bases between them. This CDR3 comprises 15 residues. The CDR3 reads CASSVTGSTYNEQFF. DNA of the CDR3: TGTGCCAGCAGTGTTACTGGGAGTACCTACAATGAGCAGTTCTTC.

This chain links TRBV19 with TRBJ1-2; 10 nucleotides align to TRBD1. Trimming at V came to 3 bases and at J to 2 bases, leaving 6 bases not matched to a gene. Germline V gene lookup returns CDR1 LNHDA and CDR2 SQIVND (reference sequence). This CDR3 comprises 16 residues. Written as DNA, the CDR3 is TGTGCCAGTAGTATGACAGGGGGCGCACTGAACTATGGCTACACCTTC. As protein: CASSMTGGALNYGYTF. Using reference TRBV19 and TRBJ1-2 for the parts outside the CDR3, the full variable domain is DGGITQSPKYLFRKEGQNVTLSCEQNLNHDAMYWYRQDPGQGLRLIYYSQIVNDFQKGDIAEGYSVSREKKESFPLTVTSAQKNPTAFYLCASSMTGGALNYGYTFGSGTRLTVV.

CDR3 residues: CASSSPLSPLHF. In DNA, the CDR3 is TGTGCCAGCAGTTCCCCACTTTCACCCCTCCACTTT. The chain couples TRBV6-6 to TRBJ1-6; D remains unclear. Germline loops: CDR1 MNHNY, CDR2 SVGAGI (reference sequence). The CDR3 has 12 amino acids. V was trimmed by 4 bases and J by 9 bases, leaving 7 bases between them.

The chain employs TRBV18 and TRBJ1-2; TRBD1 matches 7 bases. This CDR3 is built from 17 residues. V was clipped by 6 bases and J by 5 bases; unmatched bases: 18. Germline loops: CDR1 KGHSH, CDR2 LQKENI. Here the CDR3 DNA reads TGTGCCAGCTCCCAAACCACCCCAAAGACAGGGACGTATGGCTACACCTTC. Residues: CASSQTTPKTGTYGYTF.

The chain uses TRBV27 and TRBJ2-6, with unresolved D. Germline values: CDR1 MNHEY, CDR2 SMNVEV (reference sequence). Deletions cut 2 bases from V and 0 bases from J, with 5 bases between. CDR3 length: 15 amino acids. The CDR3 nucleotides are TGTGCCAGCAGTTTAAGTCGCTCTGGGGCCAACGTCCTGACTTTC. Its translation: CASSLSRSGANVLTF.

The chain combines TRBV19 with TRBJ1-2; D might be TRBD1 (5 bases). This CDR3 has 12 amino acids. V was clipped by 3 bases and J by 6 bases, with 8 bases between them. Germline V gives CDR1 LNHDA, CDR2 SQIVND (reference sequence). CDR3 DNA sequence: TGTGCCAGTAGTATGGAGGGGCATGGCTACACCTTC. Its protein product is CASSMEGHGYTF.

V is TRBV11-2 and J is TRBJ1-4; 8 bases are shared with TRBD1. The ends lost 1 base at V and 4 bases at J; junction bases unmatched: 5. The CDR3 is 16 amino acids. Looked up from germline, CDR1 is SGHAT and CDR2 is FQNNGV. The CDR3 bases are TGTGCCAGCAGCTTAGCCAAAACAGGGGGTAATGAAAAACTGTTTTTT. Translated, it gives CASSLAKTGGNEKLFF.

As regards this clone: The sample holds other DNA sequences that translate to the same CDR3. The rearrangement uses TRBV19 and TRBJ1-1, with D perhaps matching TRBD1 (5 bases). V lost 6 bases and J 1 base, leaving 6 bases between the germline ends. Germline V lookup: CDR1 LNHDA, CDR2 SQIVND (reference sequence). The CDR3 is 12 amino acids. DNA of the CDR3: TGTGCCAGTAGGGGGGGGAACACTGAAGCTTTCTTT. Translated: CASRGGNTEAFF. The variable domain in full, with the rest retrieved from reference TRBV19 and TRBJ1-1, is DGGITQSPKYLFRKEGQNVTLSCEQNLNHDAMYWYRQDPGQGLRLIYYSQIVNDFQKGDIAEGYSVSREKKESFPLTVTSAQKNPTAFYLCASRGGNTEAFFGQGTRLTVV.

The rearrangement links TRBV5-1 to TRBJ1-1; D ambiguous. The CDR3 is 14 residues long. Germline CDR1 is SGHRS and CDR2 is YFSETQ. Trimming shortened V by 0 bases and J by 1 base, and 7 bases separated the two germline ends. The CDR3 protein is CASSLDGTNTEAFF. In DNA form, the CDR3 reads TGCGCCAGCAGCTTGGACGGTACGAACACTGAAGCTTTCTTT.

The CDR3 loop is CASSLLGGQGEKLFF. In DNA form, the CDR3 reads TGCGCCAGCAGCTTGTTGGGGGGCCAGGGTGAAAAACTGTTTTTT. J is TRBJ1-4 and V is TRBV5-1, with D possibly TRBD1 on 6 matching bases. The CDR3 contains 15 residues. V lost 1 base and J 7 bases, leaving 14 bases between the germline ends. The germline CDR1 and CDR2 sequences are SGHRS and YFSETQ. The whole variable domain, filled in from reference TRBV5-1 and TRBJ1-4, reads KAGVTQTPRYLIKTRGQQVTLSCSPISGHRSVSWYQQTPGQGLQFLFEYFSETQRNKGNFPGRFSGRQFSNSRSEMNVSTLELGDSALYLCASSLLGGQGEKLFFGSGTQLSVL.

The V gene is TRBV7-9, the J gene TRBJ1-1; 8 bases line up with TRBD1. V gave up 7 bases and J gave up 3 bases; unmatched junction bases: 19. The length of the CDR3 is 18 residues. Germline V CDR1 and CDR2: SEHNR, FQNEAQ (reference sequence). The CDR3 spells CASTTKGVGQGWDTEAFF. The CDR3 bases are TGTGCCAGCACCACCAAGGGCGTCGGACAGGGCTGGGACACTGAAGCTTTCTTT.

The chain employs TRBV24-1 and TRBJ2-7; TRBD2 agrees at 9 bases. Germline CDR1 and CDR2: KGHDR and SFDVKD. With V trimmed by 12 bases and J by 5 bases, 7 bases remained unmatched. CDR3 length equals 12 residues. CDR3 nucleotide sequence: TGTGCCTCTCAGCGGGGGGCGAACGAGCAGTACTTC. The encoded protein is CASQRGANEQYF.